The subject of this entry is one TCR beta chain. The sample carries other DNA sequences with the same CDR3. This record comes from a study of blood T cell repertoires in COVID-19. As for the study in general: Acute-phase and convalescent COVID-19 samples originated in the United States, Italy and Spain.

Authors' analysis steps: The authors estimated nucleated cell counts from reference gene primer amplification. Produced via immunoSEQ multiplex PCR; TCRdb's table is partial and in-frame only. The V and J calls and the clone size are those of that table, but D and trimming were determined from the DNA. Of about 120,000 clones listed, roughly 79% were seen once; the top ten hold 2.3%. This CDR3 contains 14 residues. The V gene's germline CDR1 is SGHRS and CDR2 YFSETQ. Trimming removed 4 bases from V and 2 bases from J; junction bases left unmatched: 3. The sample taken for sequencing was peripheral blood. V and J are TRBV5-1 and TRBJ1-1; 9 bases map to TRBD1. The sequence was obtained from a man between 65 and 85 years old with acute or convalescent COVID-19. The CDR3 reads CASSPGQGNTEAFF. The CDR3 coding sequence is TGCGCCAGCAGCCCGGGACAGGGAAACACTGAAGCTTTCTTT.